This T cell receptor beta chain was sequenced during a study of response to subunit inactivated influenza vaccine. One entry per CDR3 protein, called by TCRdb with MiXCR from the RT-PCR reads. The profile shows around 790,000 distinct CDR3 sequences, approximately 22% of them singletons. Per germline, CDR1 DFQATT and CDR2 SNEGSKA (reference sequence). The V and J ends lost 5 bases and 3 bases, in that order; junction bases with no gene match: 2. The CDR3 has 13 amino acids. V is TRBV20-1 and J is TRBJ1-2, with TRBD1 identical over 11 bases. The sequence derives from a man between 50 and 59 years old who received an inactivated influenza vaccine. The sample was PBMCs from blood, taken around 5 days after vaccination. The CDR3 nucleotides are TGCAGTGCTGGGGACAGGGGGTACTATGGCTACACCTTC. Translated: CSAGDRGYYGYTF.